This T cell receptor (beta chain) came from a study of T cells in Graves' hyperthyroidism and ophthalmopathy. The overall study: Once the initial diagnosis was made, peripheral blood was obtained before any treatment.

Those patients with uncontrolled infection, other autoimmune disease, pregnancy or lactation were excluded. Clinical symptoms, serum thyroxine and TRAb, thyroid ultrasound and orbital computed tomography were used for the diagnoses. Amplification yielded TCR beta CDR3 regions, with RNA transcripts as the source. HTBI primers drove first-round RT-PCR of the TCR CDR3. MiXCR, applied by TCRdb to the multiplex PCR reads, yields one record per CDR3 protein. The sample includes about 290,000 distinct CDR3 sequences, roughly an eighth of them seen just once. This clonotype was seen ten or more times. The germline gives CDR1 MDHEN, CDR2 SYDVKM. V gave up 1 base and J gave up 0 bases, with 16 bases separating them. This CDR3 spans 18 amino acids.

V and J are TRBV28 and TRBJ2-1; no clear D. The TCR was taken from a woman between 35 and 50 years old with Graves' hyperthyroidism. Sequencing was done on a sample of blood. CDR3 protein: CASSLSFYGPSSYNEQFF. In DNA, the CDR3 is TGTGCCAGCAGTTTATCTTTTTACGGGCCGAGCTCCTACAATGAGCAGTTCTTC.